The 18 T cell receptor beta chains listed next were all sequenced from one sample in a study of blood T cells in healthy people across ages. PCR was performed a second time for roughly 7 to 11 cycles using a sample-barcoded 5' primer and a J-beta primer mix. TCRdb re-called the 5' RACE reads with MiXCR, one entry per CDR3 protein. The sample shows about 730,000 distinct CDR3 sequences, 40% to 45% of them seen only once. Specimen: blood. The receptors stem from a woman aged 60-70 years in good health.

The CDR3 loop reads CASSLTPSGSSDTQYF. The CDR3 DNA sequence: TGCGCCAGCAGCTTAACCCCTAGCGGGAGTTCAGATACGCAGTATTTT. The chain recombines TRBV5-1 with TRBJ2-3, with TRBD2 matching over 10 bases. V lost 2 bases, J lost 4 bases, and 7 bases stayed unmatched. From germline, CDR1 is SGHRS and CDR2 YFSETQ. The CDR3 has 16 amino acids.

The chain links TRBV25-1 to TRBJ2-1; 7 bases map to TRBD1. The CDR3 has 10 amino acids. The junction had 4 bases not matched to a gene; V was cut back by 8 bases and J by 12 bases. Germline values: CDR1 MGHDK, CDR2 SYGVNS. The CDR3 sequence: CASGQDGQFF. CDR3 bases: TGTGCCAGCGGACAGGACGGGCAGTTCTTC.

The chain employs TRBV4-1 and TRBJ2-3; 7 bases map to TRBD2. The V segment lost 0 bases and the J segment 1 base; nucleotides outside the gene matches: 7. The CDR3 consists of 17 residues. Germline CDR1 MGHRA, CDR2 YSYEKL. CDR3: CASSQDKLRGGTDTQYF. In nucleotides, the CDR3 is TGCGCCAGCAGCCAAGATAAGTTACGGGGGGGCACAGATACGCAGTATTTT.

This chain uses TRBV25-1 with TRBJ2-5; possibly TRBD2 for D (6 bases). Trimming stripped 3 bases from V and 11 bases from J, with 13 bases between. CDR1 and CDR2 (germline): MGHDK, SYGVNS. The CDR3 loop spans 12 amino acids. CDR3 DNA sequence: TGTGCCAGCAGTGAGTCGGCCGGAGGGCAGTACTTC. Its protein product is CASSESAGGQYF. The complete variable domain, with remaining parts taken from reference TRBV25-1 and TRBJ2-5, reads EADIYQTPRYLVIGTGKKITLECSQTMGHDKMYWYQQDPGMELHLIHYSYGVNSTEKGDLSSESTVSRIRTEHFPLTLESARPSHTSQYLCASSESAGGQYFGPGTRLLVL.

This clonotype was found once. It may be a read error: a sequence one base away is much more abundant. The rearrangement uses TRBV6-2 or TRBV6-3 and TRBJ2-1; 10 bases are shared with TRBD2. The CDR3 loop spans 15 amino acids. V shed 8 bases and J 8 bases; nucleotides not matched to a gene: 12. CDR1 is MNHEY and CDR2 is SVGEGT in the germline V gene. The DNA for the CDR3 is TGTGCCAGCGGACTCGTACTAGCGGGGTATTATGAGCAGTTCTTC. Its protein product is CASGLVLAGYYEQFF.

The chain uses TRBV20-1 and TRBJ2-1; D may be TRBD1 (5 bases). Germline loops: CDR1 DFQATT, CDR2 SNEGSKA (reference sequence). The CDR3 consists of 13 residues. The ends were cut back, 2 bases at V and 10 bases at J, with 15 bases in the middle. CDR3 protein: CSARRGSQGEQFF. CDR3 DNA: TGCAGTGCTAGACGCGGAAGTCAGGGCGAGCAGTTCTTC.

This rearrangement joins TRBV7-9 to TRBJ1-4; no reliable D call. V lost 7 bases and J 4 bases, leaving 10 bases between the germline ends. The CDR3 extends over 13 amino acids. Germline lookup yields CDR1 SEHNR and CDR2 FQNEAQ (reference sequence). This chain's CDR3 is CASTLPGNEKLFF. The DNA for the CDR3 is TGTGCCAGCACCCTCCCCGGTAATGAAAAACTGTTTTTT.

The chain is built from TRBV7-3 and TRBJ2-3, with 9 positions matching TRBD2. The germline gives CDR1 SGHTA, CDR2 FQGTGA. Unmatched junction bases numbered 3, after V lost 3 bases and J lost 2 bases. This CDR3 is 15 amino acids long. The CDR3 here is CASSLTSGPTDTQYF. CDR3 coding DNA: TGTGCCAGCAGCTTGACTAGCGGACCCACAGATACGCAGTATTTT.

This clonotype was observed a handful of times. This rearrangement joins TRBV7-9 to TRBJ2-1; tentatively, D is TRBD2 (6 bases). The V gene lost 6 bases and the J gene lost 4 bases, with 22 bases spanning the gap. Germline loops: CDR1 SEHNR, CDR2 FQNEAQ (reference sequence). The CDR3 consists of 17 residues. The CDR3 DNA reads TGTGCCAGCAGTTTAAGGGAGGCCCCAGGATGGTACAATGAGCAGTTCTTC. This codes for CASSLREAPGWYNEQFF.

The sample holds many counts of this clonotype. The chain is built from TRBV7-9 and TRBJ2-3; 10 nucleotides match TRBD2. Germline CDR1 is SEHNR and CDR2 is FQNEAQ (reference sequence). V lost 3 bases and J lost 7; bases outside the gene matches: 7. The CDR3 loop spans 15 amino acids. The CDR3 loop is CASSFTAGGPNTQYF. The CDR3 nucleotides read TGTGCCAGCAGCTTTACAGCGGGAGGGCCAAATACGCAGTATTTT.

The chain links TRBV7-9 to TRBJ2-7, with 13 bases that match TRBD2. The CDR3 is 17 residues long. Germline V CDR1 and CDR2: SEHNR, FQNEAQ (reference sequence). The J segment lost 3 bases and the V segment lost 4 bases, leaving 9 bases of the junction unmatched. This chain's CDR3 is CASSSTIWTSGGYEQYF. CDR3 DNA: TGTGCCAGCAGCTCGACGATTTGGACTAGCGGGGGCTACGAGCAGTACTTC.

This clonotype was observed at least ten times. The V and J genes are TRBV10-3 and TRBJ2-5; 14 bases are shared with TRBD2. The CDR3 covers 15 residues. Trimming at V came to 6 bases and at J to 3 bases, leaving 3 bases not matched to a gene. The germline V gene encodes CDR1 ENHRY and CDR2 SYGVKD. The CDR3 loop reads CAIRPGLAGEETQYF. Here the CDR3 DNA reads TGTGCCATCAGGCCGGGACTAGCGGGGGAAGAGACCCAGTACTTC.

The chain uses TRBV6-2 or TRBV6-3 and TRBJ1-2; D ambiguous. V lost 0 bases to trimming and J lost 4 bases, with 15 bases between them. Germline CDR1 and CDR2: MNHEY and SVGEGT. CDR3 length: 16 residues. CDR3 protein: CASSYSPRISIYGYTF. DNA for the CDR3: TGTGCCAGCAGTTACTCGCCCAGAATTTCTATCTATGGCTACACCTTC.

V usage is TRBV9 and J usage is TRBJ2-6; D may be TRBD2 (7 bases). The germline V gene has CDR1 SGDLS and CDR2 YYNGEE. Deletions cut 2 bases from V and 0 bases from J, with 15 bases between. The CDR3 runs 18 residues. CDR3 nucleotides: TGTGCCAGCAGCGTTGGGGGGGGCCCTGTCTCTGGGGCCAACGTCCTGACTTTC. Translating gives CASSVGGGPVSGANVLTF.

The rearrangement links TRBV29-1 to TRBJ2-3; D gene unclear. The CDR3 covers 13 residues. Germline-derived CDR1 and CDR2 are SQVTM and ANQGSEA. Trimming stripped 3 bases from V and 1 base from J, with 8 bases between. This CDR3 is CSVDEQGTDTQYF. CDR3 sequence (DNA): TGCAGCGTTGATGAGCAAGGCACAGATACGCAGTATTTT.

This chain joins TRBV6-6 and TRBJ1-4, with D possibly being TRBD1 (5 bases). This CDR3 contains 16 residues. The ends were cut back, 2 bases at V and 0 bases at J, with 10 bases in the middle. Germline values: CDR1 MNHNY, CDR2 SVGAGI (reference sequence). CDR3 nucleotide sequence: TGTGCCAGCAGTTACATCGAGGGGACAACTAATGAAAAACTGTTTTTT. Its protein is CASSYIEGTTNEKLFF.

The genes are TRBV4-2 and TRBJ1-1, with a tentative D call TRBD1 (6 bases). The V end lost 3 bases, the J end lost 4 bases, and 18 bases lay between the germline ends. CDR3 length equals 16 residues. The germline V gene encodes CDR1 LGHNA and CDR2 YNFKEQ. CDR3 in DNA: TGTGCCAGCAGCCAGCTAGGGGGGCCCGGGGGCACTGAAGCTTTCTTT. Protein sequence: CASSQLGGPGGTEAFF.

In DNA form, the CDR3 reads TGCGCCAGCAGCACCGGGACATTGAACACTGAAGCTTTCTTT. This sequence encodes CASSTGTLNTEAFF. The J gene is TRBJ1-1, the V gene TRBV5-1, with a possible D match to TRBD1 (6 bases). CDR1 SGHRS and CDR2 YFSETQ come from the germline V gene. CDR3 length: 14 residues. Trimming removed 4 bases at V and 0 bases at J, with 10 bases between.